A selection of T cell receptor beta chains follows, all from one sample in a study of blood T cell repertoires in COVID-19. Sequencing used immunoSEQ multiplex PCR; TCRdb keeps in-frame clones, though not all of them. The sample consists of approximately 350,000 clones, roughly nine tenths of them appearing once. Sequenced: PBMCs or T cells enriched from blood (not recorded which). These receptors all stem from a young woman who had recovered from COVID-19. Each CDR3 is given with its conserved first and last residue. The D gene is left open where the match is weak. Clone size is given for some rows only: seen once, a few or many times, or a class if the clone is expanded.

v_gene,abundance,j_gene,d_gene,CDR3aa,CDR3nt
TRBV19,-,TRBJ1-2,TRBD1,CASSRTGLNYGYTF,TGTGCCAGTAGTCGGACAGGTCTAAACTATGGCTACACCTTC
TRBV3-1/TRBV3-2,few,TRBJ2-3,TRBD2,CASSQGLAGGWTDTQYF,TGTGCCAGCAGCCAGGGACTAGCGGGGGGGTGGACAGATACGCAGTATTTT
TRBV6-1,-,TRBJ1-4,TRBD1,CASSEVQGAYEKLFF,TGTGCCAGCAGTGAAGTACAGGGGGCGTACGAAAAACTGTTTTTT
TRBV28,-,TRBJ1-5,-,CASSLYAREGQPQHF,TGTGCCAGCAGTTTATACGCCAGGGAGGGTCAGCCCCAGCATTTT
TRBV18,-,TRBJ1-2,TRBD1,CASSPGQGAGRDGYTF,TGTGCCAGCTCCCCCGGACAGGGGGCGGGTAGAGATGGCTACACCTTC
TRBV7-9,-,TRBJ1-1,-,CASRPTGSTEAFF,TGTGCCAGCAGACCTACCGGGAGCACTGAAGCTTTCTTT
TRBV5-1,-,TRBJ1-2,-,CASSYRESSGYTF,TGCGCCAGCAGCTACAGGGAAAGTAGCGGCTACACCTTC
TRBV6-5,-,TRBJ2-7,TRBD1,CASQVGQGFYEQYF,TGTGCCAGTCAAGTAGGACAGGGATTCTACGAGCAGTACTTC
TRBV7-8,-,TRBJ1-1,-,CASNLNVVMNTEAFF,TGTGCCAGCAACCTTAACGTAGTGATGAACACTGAAGCTTTCTTT
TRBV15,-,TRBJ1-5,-,CATSRWRNNQPQHF,TGTGCCACCAGCAGGTGGAGGAACAATCAGCCCCAGCATTTT
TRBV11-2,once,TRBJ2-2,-,CASSPPVTGELFF,TGTGCCAGCAGCCCACCAGTCACCGGGGAGCTGTTTTTT
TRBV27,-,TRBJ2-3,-,CASSFLGTDTQYF,TGTGCCAGCAGTTTTTTAGGCACAGATACGCAGTATTTT
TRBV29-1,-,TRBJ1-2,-,CSVEAQVGYTF,TGCAGCGTTGAAGCTCAGGTGGGCTACACCTTC
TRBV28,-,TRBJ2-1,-,CASSLAVYNEQFF,TGTGCCAGCAGTTTGGCCGTCTACAATGAGCAGTTCTTC
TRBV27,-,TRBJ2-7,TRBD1,CASSGRGQRTSYEQYF,TGTGCCAGCAGTGGTCGGGGACAGAGAACCTCCTACGAGCAGTACTTC
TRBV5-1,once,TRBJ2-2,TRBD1,CASSAGTGGYTGELFF,TGCGCCAGCAGCGCAGGGACAGGGGGCTACACCGGGGAGCTGTTTTTT
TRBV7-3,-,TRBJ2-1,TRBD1,CASSRKGTGNYNEQFF,TGTGCCAGCAGTCGCAAAGGGACAGGGAACTACAATGAGCAGTTCTTC
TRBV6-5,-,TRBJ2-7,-,CASSPGQSPYEQYF,TGTGCCAGCAGCCCAGGACAGTCACCCTACGAGCAGTACTTC
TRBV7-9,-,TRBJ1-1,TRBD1,CASRPTGRWNTEAFF,TGTGCCAGCAGACCGACAGGGAGGTGGAACACTGAAGCTTTCTTT
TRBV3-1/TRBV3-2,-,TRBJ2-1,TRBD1,CASSPGQTSYNEQFF,TGTGCCAGCAGCCCGGGACAGACCTCCTACAATGAGCAGTTCTTC
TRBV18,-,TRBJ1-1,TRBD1,CASSPRDNRGTEAFF,TGTGCCAGCTCGCCCCGGGACAACAGGGGCACTGAAGCTTTCTTT
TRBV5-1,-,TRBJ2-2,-,CASNRDNANTGELFF,TGCGCCAGCAATAGGGACAACGCGAACACCGGGGAGCTGTTTTTT
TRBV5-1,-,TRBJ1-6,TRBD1,CASRLSGTGYSPLHF,TGCGCCAGCAGATTATCCGGGACAGGATATTCACCCCTCCACTTT
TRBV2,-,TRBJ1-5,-,CASSGGTAGGQPQHF,TGTGCCAGCAGTGGAGGGACGGCCGGGGGGCAGCCCCAGCATTTT